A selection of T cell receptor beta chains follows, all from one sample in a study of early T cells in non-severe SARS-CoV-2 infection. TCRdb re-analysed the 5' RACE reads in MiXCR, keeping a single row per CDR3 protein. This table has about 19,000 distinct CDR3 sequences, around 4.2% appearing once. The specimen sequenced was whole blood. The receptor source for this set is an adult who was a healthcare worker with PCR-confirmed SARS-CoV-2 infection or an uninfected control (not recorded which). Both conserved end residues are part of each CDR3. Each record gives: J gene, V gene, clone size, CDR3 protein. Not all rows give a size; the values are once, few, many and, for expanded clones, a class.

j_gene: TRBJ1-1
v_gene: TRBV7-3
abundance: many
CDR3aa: CASSSHSLQVGAEAFF

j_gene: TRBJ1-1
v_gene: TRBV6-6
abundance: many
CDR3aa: CASLGQPNTEAFF

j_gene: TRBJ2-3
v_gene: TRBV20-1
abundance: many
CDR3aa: CSARGSRFADSGGLDTQYF

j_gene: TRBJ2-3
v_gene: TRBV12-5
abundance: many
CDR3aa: CASGLQLATDTQYF

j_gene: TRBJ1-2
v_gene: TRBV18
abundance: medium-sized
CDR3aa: CASSPAGGGNYGYTF

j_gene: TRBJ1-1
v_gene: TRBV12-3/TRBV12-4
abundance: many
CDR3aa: CASSPLNTEAFF

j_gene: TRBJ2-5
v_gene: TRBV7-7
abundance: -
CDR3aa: CASSRDLGETQYF

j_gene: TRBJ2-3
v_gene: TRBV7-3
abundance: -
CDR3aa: CASSAEGGTDTQYF

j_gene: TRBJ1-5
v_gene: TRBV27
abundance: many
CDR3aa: CASSTVLRINSNQPQHF

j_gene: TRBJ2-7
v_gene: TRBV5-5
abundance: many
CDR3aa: CASSLGDTGWEEQYF

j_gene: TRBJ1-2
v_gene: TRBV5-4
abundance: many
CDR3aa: CASSLSGQGFRGYTF

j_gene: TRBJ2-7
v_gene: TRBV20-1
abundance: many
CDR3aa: CSAPFQGAAYEQYF

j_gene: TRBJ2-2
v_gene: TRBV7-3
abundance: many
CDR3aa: CASSLNGGNTGELFF

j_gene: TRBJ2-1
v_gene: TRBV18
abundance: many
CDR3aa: CASSPPGGARDEQFF

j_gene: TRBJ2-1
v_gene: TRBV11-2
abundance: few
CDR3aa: CASSSQGNNEQFF

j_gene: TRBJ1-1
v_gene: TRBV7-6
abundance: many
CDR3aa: CASSSGQLSEAFF

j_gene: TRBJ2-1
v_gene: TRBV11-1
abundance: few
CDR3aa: CASSPGLYNEQFF

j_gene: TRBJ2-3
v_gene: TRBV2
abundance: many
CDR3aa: CASGTATRTDTQYF

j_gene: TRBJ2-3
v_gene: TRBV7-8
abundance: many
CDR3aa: CASSLADTQYF

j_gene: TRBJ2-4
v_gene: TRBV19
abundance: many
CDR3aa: CASKDGDKNIQYF

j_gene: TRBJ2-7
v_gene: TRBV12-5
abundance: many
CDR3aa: CASGLPTSGASYEQYF

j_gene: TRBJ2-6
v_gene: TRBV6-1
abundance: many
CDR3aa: CASSEQGSGANVLTF